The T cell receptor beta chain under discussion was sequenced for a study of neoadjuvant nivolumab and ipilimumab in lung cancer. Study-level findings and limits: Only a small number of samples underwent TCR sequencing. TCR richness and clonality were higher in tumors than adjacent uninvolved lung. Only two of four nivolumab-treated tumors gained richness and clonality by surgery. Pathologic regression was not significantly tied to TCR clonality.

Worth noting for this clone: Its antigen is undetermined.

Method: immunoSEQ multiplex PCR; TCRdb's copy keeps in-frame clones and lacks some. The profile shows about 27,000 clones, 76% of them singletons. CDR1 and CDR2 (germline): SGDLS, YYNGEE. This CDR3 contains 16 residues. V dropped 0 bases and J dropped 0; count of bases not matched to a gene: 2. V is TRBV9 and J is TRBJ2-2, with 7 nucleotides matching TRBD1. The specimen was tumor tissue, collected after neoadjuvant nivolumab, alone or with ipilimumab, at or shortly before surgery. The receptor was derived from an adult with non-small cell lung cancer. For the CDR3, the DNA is TGTGCCAGCAGCGTAGCGGGGACAGCGAACACCGGGGAGCTGTTTTTT. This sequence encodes CASSVAGTANTGELFF.